The 6 T cell receptor beta chains below were found in one sample sequenced in a study of PD-1 blockade in mismatch repair-deficient tumors. TCRdb keeps only in-frame clones here, not all; method: immunoSEQ multiplex PCR. The repertoire holds 90,000 to 130,000 clones, with over 60% as singletons. The starting material was peripheral blood, obtained about 60 weeks after starting pembrolizumab. These receptors were obtained from an adult with mismatch repair-deficient cancer.

This clone has a handful of counts. This sequence joins TRBV18 and TRBJ1-3, with D maybe TRBD1 (5 bases). V shed 2 bases and J shed 0 bases, with 17 bases lying between them. This CDR3 comprises 18 residues. Germline-derived CDR1 and CDR2 are KGHSH and LQKENI. In DNA, the CDR3 is TGTGCCAGCTCACCAGGCCTGTTGGTGGGGACCTCTGGAAACACCATATATTTT. Protein: CASSPGLLVGTSGNTIYF.

The chain joins TRBV7-9 to TRBJ2-5; D gene unclear. The CDR3 runs 14 residues. Looked up from germline, CDR1 is SEHNR and CDR2 is FQNEAQ (reference sequence). V dropped 1 base and J dropped 5 bases, with 11 bases sitting between them. In nucleotides, the CDR3 is TGTGCCAGCAGCTTAGGAAGGGCCGCGGAGACCCAGTACTTC. Translation gives CASSLGRAAETQYF.

The chain links TRBV7-9 to TRBJ2-7; D is uncertain. CDR3 length equals 14 residues. The V gene lost 4 bases and the J gene lost 4 bases, with 14 bases spanning the gap. Germline CDR1 reads SEHNR; CDR2 reads FQNEAQ (reference sequence). The CDR3: CASSSTPLGYEQYF. The CDR3 DNA follows: TGTGCCAGCAGCTCCACACCCCTGGGTTACGAGCAGTACTTC.

This clone was seen only once. The chain uses TRBV6-5 and TRBJ2-5; TRBD2 matches at 11 bases. Germline V gene lookup returns CDR1 MNHEY and CDR2 SVGAGI. The length of the CDR3 is 15 residues. The trim removed 0 bases at V and 5 bases at J, leaving 2 bases unmatched. CDR3 region: CASSYSGTSGETQYF. CDR3 sequence (DNA): TGTGCCAGCAGTTACTCGGGGACTAGCGGTGAGACCCAGTACTTC.

J is TRBJ2-1 and V is TRBV30, with D possibly matching TRBD1 (5 bases). V lost 4 bases to trimming and J lost 8 bases, with 12 bases between them. The CDR3 is 12 residues long. Germline CDR1 GTSNPN, CDR2 SVGIG (reference sequence). The CDR3 loop is CAWTQGRDEQFF. The CDR3 DNA follows: TGTGCCTGGACCCAAGGCAGGGATGAGCAGTTCTTC.

The gene calls are TRBV11-2 and TRBJ2-1; TRBD1 matches at 8 bases. Trimming cost V 4 bases and J 6 bases; bases outside gene matches: 8. Per germline, CDR1 SGHAT and CDR2 FQNNGV. CDR3 length: 15 amino acids. The CDR3 reads CASSSFRGQANEQFF. The CDR3 nucleotides are TGTGCCAGCAGCTCTTTTCGGGGACAGGCCAATGAGCAGTTCTTC.